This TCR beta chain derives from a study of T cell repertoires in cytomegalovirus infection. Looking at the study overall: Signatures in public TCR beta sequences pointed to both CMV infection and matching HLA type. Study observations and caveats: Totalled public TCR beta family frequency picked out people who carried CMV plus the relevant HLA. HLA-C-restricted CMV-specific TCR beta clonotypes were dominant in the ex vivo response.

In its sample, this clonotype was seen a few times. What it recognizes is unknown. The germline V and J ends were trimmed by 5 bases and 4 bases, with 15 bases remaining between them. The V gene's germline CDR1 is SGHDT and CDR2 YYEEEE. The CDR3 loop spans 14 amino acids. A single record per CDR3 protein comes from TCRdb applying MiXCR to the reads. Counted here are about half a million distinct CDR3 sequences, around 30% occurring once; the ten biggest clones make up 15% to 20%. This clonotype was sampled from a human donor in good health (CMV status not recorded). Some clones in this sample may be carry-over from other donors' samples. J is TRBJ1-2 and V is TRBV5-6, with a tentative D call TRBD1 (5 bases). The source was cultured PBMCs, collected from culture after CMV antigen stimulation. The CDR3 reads CASSLTHGGYGYTF. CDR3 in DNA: TGTGCCAGCAGTCTTACTCACGGGGGCTATGGCTACACCTTC.